The clone carrying this TCR beta chain was seen a handful of times. Its antigen is undetermined. TCRdb re-called the 5' RACE reads with MiXCR, one entry per CDR3 protein. The sample lists about 280,000 distinct CDR3 sequences, more than 6.5% occurring once. The sample originates from a study of identical twins. The study, taken as a whole, reports: Abundant beta clonotypes from cord blood had fewer insertions, unlike memory repertoires, which showed none. Sharing of beta out-of-frame sequences by twins showed a weaker excess.

Among all donors, each was a healthy Caucasian. Trimming shortened V by 7 bases and J by 1 base, and 17 bases separated the two germline ends. Germline V CDR1 and CDR2: MDHEN, SYDVKM. This CDR3 is built from 16 residues. These records were also assigned to another study, of yellow fever vaccine responses in identical twins.

The genes are TRBV28 and TRBJ1-5; maybe TRBD1 (5 bases). The sample consisted of memory (CD45RO+) T cells sorted from blood. This TCR came from a woman aged 18-29 years in good health. CDR3 bases: TGTGCCAGCAAGGCAGGGTTGTTTCCGAGCAATCAGCCCCAGCATTTT. It codes for CASKAGLFPSNQPQHF.